The 5 T cell receptor beta chains below were found in one sample sequenced in a study of Graves' ophthalmopathy and Graves' hyperthyroidism. CDR3 regions of TCR beta were amplified from RNA transcripts. An initial RT-PCR round employing HTBI primers preceded a second-round multiplex PCR. TCRdb re-derived calls from the multiplex PCR reads in MiXCR, one entry per CDR3 protein. The repertoire holds approximately 15,000 distinct CDR3 sequences, roughly 50% seen once, with roughly 23% in the top ten. The specimen was peripheral blood. Source of these receptors: a woman between 40 and 50 years old with stable Graves' hyperthyroidism.

This clonotype is medium-sized by share. The CDR3 sequence is CATAGRGQNQETQYF. Written as DNA, the CDR3 is TGTGCCACCGCGGGTCGAGGACAGAACCAAGAGACCCAGTACTTC. J is TRBJ2-5 and V is TRBV24-1; TRBD1 is a possible D gene (6 bases). Germline V lookup: CDR1 KGHDR, CDR2 SFDVKD. This CDR3 is 15 amino acids long. Trimming removed 9 bases from V and 0 bases from J, with 16 bases in between.

Only a few counts were recorded for this clonotype. The chain recombines TRBV6-5 with TRBJ2-6, with 9 bases lining up with TRBD1. Looked up from germline, CDR1 is MNHEY and CDR2 is SVGAGI. V lost 6 bases to trimming and J lost 4 bases; unmatched junction nucleotides: 13. The CDR3 runs 18 residues. The CDR3 coding sequence is TGTGCCAGCAGCCAAGGTCCCGGGACAGGGAGCGGGGCCAACGTCCTGACTTTC. It yields the protein CASSQGPGTGSGANVLTF.

Only a few counts were recorded for this clonotype. This sequence joins TRBV5-5 and TRBJ2-2, with D uncertain. The CDR3 sequence is 15 residues long. V was clipped by 4 bases and J by 4 bases, with 14 bases between them. The germline V gene has CDR1 SGHKS and CDR2 YYEKEE (reference sequence). CDR3 residues: CASSPQPSGTGELFF. DNA for the CDR3: TGTGCCAGCAGCCCCCAGCCCTCTGGCACCGGGGAGCTGTTTTTT.

The genes are TRBV7-8 and TRBJ1-1; D unresolved. The V end was cut by 2 bases, the J end by 0 bases, with 13 bases between. The CDR3 totals 16 residues. CDR1 and CDR2 (germline): SGHVS, FQNEAQ. CDR3: CASSLTSGRLNTEAFF. The CDR3 DNA reads as TGTGCCAGCAGCTTAACGAGTGGACGGTTGAACACTGAAGCTTTCTTT.

Judged by abundance, this clonotype is medium-sized. The V gene is TRBV19, the J gene TRBJ1-2, with 7 bases identical to TRBD1. CDR1 and CDR2 from the germline V gene are LNHDA and SQIVND (reference sequence). There are 13 residues in the CDR3. The V and J ends lost 10 bases and 6 bases, in that order; junction bases with no gene match: 11. The CDR3 is CATQTQGKDGYTF. Written as DNA, the CDR3 is TGTGCCACTCAAACACAGGGGAAGGATGGCTACACCTTC.